The present entry profiles one T cell receptor beta chain with its context. Its antigen remains unknown. The sample holds other DNA sequences that translate to the same CDR3. Deep was the level used in running the assay. Sorted-subset replicate PCRs used roughly 210 ng of genomic DNA. This amount corresponded to approximately 30,000 T cell genomes. Clones were read by immunoSEQ multiplex PCR, and TCRdb kept only the in-frame ones, dropping some. The table shows more than 1,200,000 clones, with just under 99% occurring only once. V lost 1 base to trimming and J lost 1 base, with 4 bases between them. The CDR3 extends over 12 amino acids. CDR1 is GTSNPN and CDR2 is SVGIG in the germline V gene (reference sequence). This entry is derived from a study of shared clonotypes between healthy human individuals. Overall study: Every donor yielded three CD4 naive, three CD4 memory, two CD8 naive and one CD8 memory plate.

Broader study findings: Larger estimated richness was generally recorded for naive subsets relative to memory subsets.

This rearrangement joins TRBV30 to TRBJ1-1; the D is unclear. The receptor's source is a young man in good health. The specimen sequenced was naive CD4+ T cells sorted from blood. Subset specified: CD45RA+ positively selected. The CDR3 loop reads CAWSGGNTEAFF. CDR3 DNA: TGTGCCTGGAGTGGGGGGAACACTGAAGCTTTCTTT.